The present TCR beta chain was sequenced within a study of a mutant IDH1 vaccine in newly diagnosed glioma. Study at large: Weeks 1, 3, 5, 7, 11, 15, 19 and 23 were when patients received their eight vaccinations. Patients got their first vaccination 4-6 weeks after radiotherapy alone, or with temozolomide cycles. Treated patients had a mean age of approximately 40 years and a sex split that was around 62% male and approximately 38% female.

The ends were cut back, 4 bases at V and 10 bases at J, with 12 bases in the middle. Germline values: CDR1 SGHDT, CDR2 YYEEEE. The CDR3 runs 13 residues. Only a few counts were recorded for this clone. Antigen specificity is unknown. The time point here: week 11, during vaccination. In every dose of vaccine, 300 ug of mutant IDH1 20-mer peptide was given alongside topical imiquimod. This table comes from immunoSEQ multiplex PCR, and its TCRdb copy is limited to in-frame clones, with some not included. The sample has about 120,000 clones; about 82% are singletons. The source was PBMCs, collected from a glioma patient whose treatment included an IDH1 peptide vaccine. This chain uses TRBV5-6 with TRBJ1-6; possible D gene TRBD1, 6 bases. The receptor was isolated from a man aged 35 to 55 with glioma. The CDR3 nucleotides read TGTGCCAGCAGCCGTGACAGGACGTCACCCCTCCACTTT. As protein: CASSRDRTSPLHF.